This TCR beta chain was observed in a study of T-cell memory formation after mild COVID-19. TCRalpha and TCRbeta libraries used 5'RACE with constant-segment primers and UMIs. One entry per CDR3 protein results from TCRdb running MiXCR on the 5' RACE reads. This table holds hundreds of thousands of distinct CDR3 sequences, around a sixth found once. Regarding this clonotype: Its target is not known.

Regarding the study as a whole: Mainly in CM and EM were contracting CD4+ clones; CD8+ were in EMRA.

The ends lost 2 bases at V and 7 bases at J; junction bases unmatched: 8. Germline V gene lookup returns CDR1 SGHTA and CDR2 FQGNSA. The CDR3 length is 15 residues. What was sequenced was PBMCs or a T cell subset sorted from them (not recorded which). This chain uses TRBV7-2 with TRBJ2-3, with 8 bases aligning to TRBD1. This sequence originates from a man between 18 and 29 years old who had mild COVID-19 (a few samples of this study predate the infection). Cell type and time point are not known. As DNA, the CDR3 is TGTGCCAGCAGCTTACAGGGGGCCGAGACCAATACGCAGTATTTT. It translates to CASSLQGAETNTQYF.